A selection of T cell receptor beta chains follows, all from one sample in a study of blood T cell repertoires in COVID-19. Using immunoSEQ multiplex PCR, the repertoire was profiled, and TCRdb retains in-frame clones only, with some absent. Of 85,000 to 100,000 clones detected, around 80% appear once; the ten largest clones hold 8% to 9%. The sequencing sample was made of peripheral blood. Receptors were obtained from a man between 45 and 60 years old who had recovered from COVID-19. The CDR3 runs from the conserved cysteine through the conserved F or W. The D gene is left open where the match is weak. The size of a clone is reported for some rows only, either as once, few or many, or as a class for expanded clones.

CDR3 DNA | CDR3 protein | D gene | clone size | J gene | CDR3 length | V gene
TGTGCCAGTAGTATAGATCACGAGGACATAGTCCTTCAGCCCCAGCATTTT | CASSIDHEDIVLQPQHF | . | few | TRBJ1-5 | 17 | TRBV19
TGTGCCAGCAGTGGTGGGACTCGGGGTCGAGAGCAGTTCTTC | CASSGGTRGREQFF | . | . | TRBJ2-1 | 14 | TRBV2
TGTGCCAGCAGCTCCTACGCAGAGGGGGGCAATCAGCCCCAGCATTTT | CASSSYAEGGNQPQHF | . | . | TRBJ1-5 | 16 | TRBV7-2
TGTGCCAGCAGGCCAGCAGGGTTGTGGCTTCGGGGGGAAAGCAATCAGCCCCAGCATTTT | CASRPAGLWLRGESNQPQHF | . | once | TRBJ1-5 | 20 | TRBV28
TGTGCAAGTCGCCCGCCCACGACAGGGGGCTTAGCCGGGGAGCTGTTTTTT | CASRPPTTGGLAGELFF | . | . | TRBJ2-2 | 17 | TRBV12-2
TGCGCCAGCAGCGGTACAGGGGCCCCGCCAGCCTACGAGCAGTACTTC | CASSGTGAPPAYEQYF | TRBD1 | . | TRBJ2-7 | 16 | TRBV5-1
TGTGCCAGCAGCTCAGGACTAGCGGCCGTCACAGATACGCAGTATTTT | CASSSGLAAVTDTQYF | TRBD2 | . | TRBJ2-3 | 16 | TRBV5-4
TGTGCCAGCAGTCCCCGGGACAGGGGTACAGATACGCAGTATTTT | CASSPRDRGTDTQYF | TRBD1 | . | TRBJ2-3 | 15 | TRBV6-2/TRBV6-3
TGTGCCAGCAGCTTGGGCGGGAGTAGGTCCTACAATGAGCAGTTCTTC | CASSLGGSRSYNEQFF | TRBD2 | . | TRBJ2-1 | 16 | TRBV7-2
TGTGCCAGCAGCCAAGCACATCCTCTGCCCTATGGCTACACCTTC | CASSQAHPLPYGYTF | . | . | TRBJ1-2 | 15 | TRBV3-1/TRBV3-2